This T cell receptor (beta chain) was captured by sequencing in a study of cytomegalovirus exposure and HLA in healthy donors. Study observations and caveats: Researchers reported in a later analysis that a missense DCLRE1C variant was tied to TCR beta V- and J-gene trimming.

Use of 60 Vbeta and 13 Jbeta primers characterized the PCR. In the original workflow: In a later analysis, the count reached some 73 million unique TCR beta chains, with roughly 12 million shared. Measured with immunoSEQ multiplex PCR; TCRdb has only the in-frame clones, and not every one. V, J and clone size derive from that table, while D and trimming were established from the DNA sequence. The repertoire holds around 100,000 clones, with 65% to 85% as singletons. V was pared by 3 bases and J by 6 bases, with 4 bases of the junction left unmatched. CDR1 and CDR2 (germline): MDHEN, SYDVKM. This CDR3 region has 14 residues. Note on this clone: The target antigen is unknown.

Source material: PBMCs. This TCR came from a man between 50 and 59 years old in good health and CMV-seropositive. The chain recombines TRBV28 with TRBJ2-1; 8 positions match TRBD2. The CDR3 region has the DNA TGTGCCAGCAGTTTGTACGGGACTAGCAATGAGCAGTTCTTC. Its protein product is CASSLYGTSNEQFF.